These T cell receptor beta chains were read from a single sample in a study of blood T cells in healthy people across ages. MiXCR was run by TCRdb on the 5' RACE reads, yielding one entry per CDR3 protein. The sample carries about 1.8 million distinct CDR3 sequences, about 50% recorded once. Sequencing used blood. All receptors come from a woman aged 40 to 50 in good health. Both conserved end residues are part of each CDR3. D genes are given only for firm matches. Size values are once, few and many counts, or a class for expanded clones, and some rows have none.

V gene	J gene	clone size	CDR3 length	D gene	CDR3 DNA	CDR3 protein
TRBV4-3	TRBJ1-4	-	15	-	TGCGCCAGCAGCCATTTTCAGATAACTAATGAAAAACTGTTTTTT	CASSHFQITNEKLFF
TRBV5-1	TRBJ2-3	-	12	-	TGCGTCAGCAGCTTGGTAGGGGATACGCAGTATTTT	CVSSLVGDTQYF
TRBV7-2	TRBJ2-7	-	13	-	TGTGCCAGCAGCACTCGACTTCCTTACGAGCAGTACTTC	CASSTRLPYEQYF
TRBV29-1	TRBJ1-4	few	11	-	TGCAGCGCCGATTTGGCTGAAAAACTGTTTTTT	CSADLAEKLFF
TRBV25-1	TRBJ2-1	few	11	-	TGTGCCAGCAGTGAATCCTATGAGCAGTTCTTC	CASSESYEQFF
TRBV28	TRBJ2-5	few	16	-	TGTGCCAGCAGTATACTAGGACTACCTACTCAAGAGACCCAGTACTTC	CASSILGLPTQETQYF
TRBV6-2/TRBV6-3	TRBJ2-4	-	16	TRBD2	TGTGCCAGCAGTTCCCCGTGGACTAGCGGGGGTGTGGAGCAGTACTTC	CASSSPWTSGGVEQYF
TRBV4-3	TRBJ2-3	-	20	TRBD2	TGCGCCAGCAGCCAAACAGGGGCTAGCGGGGGGGCTCGAAGCACAGATACGCAGTATTTT	CASSQTGASGGARSTDTQYF
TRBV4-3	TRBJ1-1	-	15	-	TGCGCCAGCAGCCAAGTGGGCCGCGGGAACACTGAAGCTTTCTTT	CASSQVGRGNTEAFF
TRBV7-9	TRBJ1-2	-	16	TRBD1	TGTGCCAGCAGCTCTCGGGACAGCCCGATTTCTTATGGCTACACCTTC	CASSSRDSPISYGYTF
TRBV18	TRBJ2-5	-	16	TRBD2	TGTGCCAGCTCACCCACTCTAGCGGCCCCACAAGAGACCCAGTACTTC	CASSPTLAAPQETQYF
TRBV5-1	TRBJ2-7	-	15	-	TGCGCCAGCAGCTTGGCGCATGGGGGCCTTGACGAGCAGTACTTC	CASSLAHGGLDEQYF
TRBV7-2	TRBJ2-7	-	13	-	TGTGCCAGCAGCTTAGAGCACATTGGCATGAAGTACTTC	CASSLEHIGMKYF
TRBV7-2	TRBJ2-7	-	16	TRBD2	TGTGCCAGCAGCACAGAGAGAGCGGGGGAGCACTACGAGCAGTACTTC	CASSTERAGEHYEQYF
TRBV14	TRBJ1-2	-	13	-	TGTGCCAGCAGCCAACAAATGGGTGATGGCTACACCTTC	CASSQQMGDGYTF
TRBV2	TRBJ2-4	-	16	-	TGTGCCAGCAGTGAACAGGGCGCCCTAGCCAAAAACATTCAGTACTTC	CASSEQGALAKNIQYF
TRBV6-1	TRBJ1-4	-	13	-	TGTGCCAGCAGTGGGCGGTTGAATGAAAAACTGTTTTTT	CASSGRLNEKLFF
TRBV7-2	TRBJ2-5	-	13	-	TGTGCCAGCAGCTTAACTAGCCTAGTGACCCAGTACTTC	CASSLTSLVTQYF
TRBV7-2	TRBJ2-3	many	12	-	TGTGCCAGCAGCTTATCGAGAGATACGCAGTATTTT	CASSLSRDTQYF
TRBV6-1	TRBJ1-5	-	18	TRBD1	TGTGCCACCAAGCTACGGACAGGGCCGTTCGTTGGGAATCAGCCCCAGCATTTT	CATKLRTGPFVGNQPQHF
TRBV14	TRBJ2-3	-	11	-	TGTGCCAGCAGTATGGCGGATAGAAAGTATTTT	CASSMADRKYF
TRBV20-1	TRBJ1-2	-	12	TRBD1	TGCAGTGCTTGGGACAGCCCCTATGGCTACACCTTC	CSAWDSPYGYTF
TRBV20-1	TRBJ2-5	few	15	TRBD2	TGCAGTGCTATAAGTCCATCCGGGAGGCGGGAGACCCAGTACTTC	CSAISPSGRRETQYF
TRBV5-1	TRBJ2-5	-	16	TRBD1	TGCGCCAGCAGCAATGGCGCAGGGGGTGGCGTCGAGACCCAGTACTTC	CASSNGAGGGVETQYF
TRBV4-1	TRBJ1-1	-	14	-	TGCGCCAGCAGCCAGGGGGAAAGGGCCACTGAAGCTTTCTTT	CASSQGERATEAFF
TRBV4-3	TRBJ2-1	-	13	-	TGCGCCAGCAGCCAAGTTCCAACTGGTGAGCAGTTCTTC	CASSQVPTGEQFF
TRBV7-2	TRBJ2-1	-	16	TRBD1	TGCGCCAGCAGCTTGGCCTCAGGGGGTACCTACAATGAGCAGTTCTTC	CASSLASGGTYNEQFF
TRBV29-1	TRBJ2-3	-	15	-	TGCAGCGTTGTACCCCAGGGTCGGGGCACAGATACGCAGTATTTT	CSVVPQGRGTDTQYF
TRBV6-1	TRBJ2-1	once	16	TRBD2	TGTGCCAGCAGTGAAGAACTAGCGGGGCCTAACAATGAGCAGTTCTTC	CASSEELAGPNNEQFF
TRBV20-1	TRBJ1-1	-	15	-	TGCAGTGCTAGATCCCCCCCGTACGCGGATAATGAAGCTTTCTTT	CSARSPPYADNEAFF
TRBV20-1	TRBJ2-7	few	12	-	TGCAGTGCTAGCCCTGACTACTACGAGCAGTACTTC	CSASPDYYEQYF
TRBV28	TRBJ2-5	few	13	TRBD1	TGTGCCAGCATAGGGACAGGGAGGGAGACCCAGTACTTC	CASIGTGRETQYF
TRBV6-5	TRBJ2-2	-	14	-	TGTGCCAGCAGTACCGACGGAGGGTCCGGGGAGCTGTTTTTT	CASSTDGGSGELFF
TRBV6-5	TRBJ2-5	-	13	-	TGTGCCAGCGCAGGAGGGAGCCGGGAGACCCAGTACTTC	CASAGGSRETQYF
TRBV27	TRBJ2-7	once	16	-	TGTGCCAGCAGTACCCCTAGACAGGGAGGCTCCTACGAGCAGTACTTC	CASSTPRQGGSYEQYF
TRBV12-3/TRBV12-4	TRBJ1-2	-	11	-	TGTGCCAGCACCCCGCCTCTTGGCTACACCTTC	CASTPPLGYTF
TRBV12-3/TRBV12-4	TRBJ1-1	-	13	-	TGTGCCAGCAGTGTTACTACGGGGGTTGAAGCTTTCTTT	CASSVTTGVEAFF
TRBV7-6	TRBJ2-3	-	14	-	TGTGCCAGCAGCGAAACCCGGAAGGCAGATACGCAGTATTTT	CASSETRKADTQYF
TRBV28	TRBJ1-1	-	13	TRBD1	TGTGCCAGCAGTTTCGACAGGGTGCAAAAAGCTTTCTTT	CASSFDRVQKAFF
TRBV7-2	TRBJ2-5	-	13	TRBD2	TGTGCCAGCAGCTTAGAACTAGCGGGCCTCTCGTACTTC	CASSLELAGLSYF
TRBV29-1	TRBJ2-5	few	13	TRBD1	TGCAGCGTTTCCGGACAGGGACAAGAGACCCAGTACTTC	CSVSGQGQETQYF
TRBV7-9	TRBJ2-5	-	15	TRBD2	TGTGCCAGCAGCTTGGAGCGGGGGGGCGTGGAGACCCAGTACTTC	CASSLERGGVETQYF